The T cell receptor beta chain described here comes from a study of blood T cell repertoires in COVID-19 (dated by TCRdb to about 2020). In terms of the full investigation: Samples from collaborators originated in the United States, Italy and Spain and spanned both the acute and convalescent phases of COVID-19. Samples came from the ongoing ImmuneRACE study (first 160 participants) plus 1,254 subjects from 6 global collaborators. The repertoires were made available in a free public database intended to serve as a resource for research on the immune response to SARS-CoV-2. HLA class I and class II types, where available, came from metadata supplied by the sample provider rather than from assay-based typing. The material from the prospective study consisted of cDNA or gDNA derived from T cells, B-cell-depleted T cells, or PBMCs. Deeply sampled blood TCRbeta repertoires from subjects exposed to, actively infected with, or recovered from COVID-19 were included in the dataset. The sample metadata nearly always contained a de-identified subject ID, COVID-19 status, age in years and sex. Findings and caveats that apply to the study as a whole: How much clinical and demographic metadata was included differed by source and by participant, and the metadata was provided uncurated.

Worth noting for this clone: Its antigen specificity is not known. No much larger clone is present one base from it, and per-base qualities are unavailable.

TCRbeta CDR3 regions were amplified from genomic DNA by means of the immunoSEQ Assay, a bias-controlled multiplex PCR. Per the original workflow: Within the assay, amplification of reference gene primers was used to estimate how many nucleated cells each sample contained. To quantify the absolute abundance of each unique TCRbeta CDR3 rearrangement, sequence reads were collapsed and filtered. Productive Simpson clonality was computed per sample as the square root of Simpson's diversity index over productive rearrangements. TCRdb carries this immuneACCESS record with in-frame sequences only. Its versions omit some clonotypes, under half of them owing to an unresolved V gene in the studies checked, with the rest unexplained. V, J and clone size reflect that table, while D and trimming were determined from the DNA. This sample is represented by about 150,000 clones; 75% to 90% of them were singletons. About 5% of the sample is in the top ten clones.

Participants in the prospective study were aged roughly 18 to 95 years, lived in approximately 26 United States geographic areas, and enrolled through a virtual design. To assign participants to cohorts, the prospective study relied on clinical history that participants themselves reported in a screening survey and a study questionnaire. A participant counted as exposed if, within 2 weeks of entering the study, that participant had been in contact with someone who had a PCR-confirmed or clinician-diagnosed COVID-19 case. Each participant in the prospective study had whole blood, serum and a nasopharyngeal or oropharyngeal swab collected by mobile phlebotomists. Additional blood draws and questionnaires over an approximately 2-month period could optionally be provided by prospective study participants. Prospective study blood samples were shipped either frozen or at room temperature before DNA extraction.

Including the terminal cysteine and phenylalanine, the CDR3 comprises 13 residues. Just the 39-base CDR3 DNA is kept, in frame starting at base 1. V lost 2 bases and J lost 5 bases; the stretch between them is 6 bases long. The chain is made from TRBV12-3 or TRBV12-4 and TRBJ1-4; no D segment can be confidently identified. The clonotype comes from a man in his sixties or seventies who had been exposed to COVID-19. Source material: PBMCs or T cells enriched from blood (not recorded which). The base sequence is TGTGCCAGCAGTTTAACAGACAATGAAAAACTGTTTTTT. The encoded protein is CASSLTDNEKLFF.